The entry that follows covers one T cell receptor (beta chain) sequence. The data belong to a study of blood T cell repertoires in COVID-19. V lost 4 bases and J 4 bases, leaving 16 bases between the germline ends. The germline V gene encodes CDR1 SGHDN and CDR2 FVKESK. This CDR3 region has 15 residues. TCRdb keeps only in-frame clones here, not all; method: immunoSEQ multiplex PCR. The sample contains some 290,000 clones, around 92% of which appear only once. Sample: PBMCs or T cells enriched from blood (not recorded which). This chain connects TRBV14 to TRBJ1-2; D unresolved. The sequence was collected from a woman aged 25 to 45 who had recovered from COVID-19. CDR3 sequence (DNA): TGTGCCAGCAGCCGGAACCTTCTCCGAGGCTATGGCTACACCTTC. Translating it yields CASSRNLLRGYGYTF.